What follows are 4 T cell receptor beta chains derived from one specimen sequenced in a study of Ad26.COV2.S vaccination and SARS-CoV-2 variants. Regarding treatment: roughly 18 received Ad26.COV2.S at low or high dose, single or two shots; about 5 received placebo; per-sample allocation not given. Sampling was performed 63 days after the first vaccine or placebo injection. Clones were read by immunoSEQ multiplex PCR, and TCRdb kept only the in-frame ones, dropping some. The sample carries 350,000 to 500,000 clones, roughly 89% recorded once. Specimen: peripheral blood, collected in a trial of Ad26.COV2.S vaccine versus placebo. Receptor source: a person aged 18-65 years who received the Ad26.COV2.S COVID-19 vaccine or a placebo.

Only a few counts were recorded for this clone. Other DNA sequences in this sample translate to the same CDR3. V and J are TRBV12-3 or TRBV12-4 and TRBJ1-1, with unresolved D. Trimming shortened V by 3 bases and J by 0 bases, and 5 bases separated the two germline ends. The CDR3 is 13 amino acids. The CDR3 spells CASSFSLNTEAFF. CDR3 in DNA: TGTGCCAGCAGTTTCAGCCTGAACACTGAAGCTTTCTTT.

This clone was recorded a few times. The chain joins TRBV15 to TRBJ1-5; no reliable D call. Trimming cost V 8 bases and J 0 bases, with 14 bases left between them. The germline V gene has CDR1 LNHNV and CDR2 YYDKDF (reference sequence). CDR3 size: 15 residues. The CDR3 coding sequence is TGTGCCACCCTAAGCACGCCGTATAGCAATCAGCCCCAGCATTTT. Protein: CATLSTPYSNQPQHF.

A note on this clone: Other DNA variants within this sample encode the same CDR3. The chain couples TRBV9 to TRBJ2-3, with unresolved D. Germline CDR1 and CDR2: SGDLS and YYNGEE. The CDR3 has 14 amino acids. V was pared by 0 bases and J by 1 base, with 6 bases between. This CDR3 is CASSVAPRTDTQYF. Written as DNA, the CDR3 is TGTGCCAGCAGCGTAGCTCCTCGCACAGATACGCAGTATTTT.

This clone was picked up a small number of times. The V call is TRBV18, the J call TRBJ1-6; D unresolved. From germline, CDR1 is KGHSH and CDR2 LQKENI. The CDR3 covers 13 residues. V lost 6 bases and J 5 bases, leaving 8 bases between the germline ends. The CDR3 here is CASSHGDNSPLHF. In nucleotides, the CDR3 is TGTGCCAGCTCCCACGGGGATAATTCACCCCTCCACTTT.